This TCR beta chain was documented in a study of regulatory dendritic cells for organ transplantation. A note on this clone: Its cognate antigen is unknown.

Sorted subsets were CFSE-labeled and cultured roughly five days with allogeneic dendritic cells. Assay: immunoSEQ multiplex PCR; the TCRdb copy retains only in-frame clones and omits some. The sample carries more than 10,000 clones, approximately 79% recorded once. V lost 2 bases, J lost 9 bases, and 4 bases stayed unmatched. The CDR3 sequence is 15 residues long. Germline CDR1 SGHKS, CDR2 YYEKEE (reference sequence). General observations from the study: Mature dendritic cells appeared to drive more memory CD8+ clonal expansion than regulatory ones.

Sequenced input: naive CD8+ T cells from blood cultured with regulatory dendritic cells. Subset reported: CD45RA+ naive T cells. The V call is TRBV5-5, the J call TRBJ1-6; the match to TRBD1 covers 11 bases. The source of this sequence is a human donor in good health. The CDR3 loop is CASSLPDRGLSPLHF. The CDR3 DNA reads TGTGCCAGCAGCTTACCGGACAGGGGGCTTTCACCCCTCCACTTT.